Below, one T cell receptor beta chain is given with its context. Antigen: not known. The data derive from a study of cytomegalovirus exposure and HLA in healthy donors. Across the study: A subsequent analysis reported that the 95 to 150 validation repertoires were produced on the same platform that had also been used for the 600 to 700 first-cohort repertoires.

Findings and limits, study-wide: Reported results showed that the classifier diagnosed cytomegalovirus status with high specificity and sensitivity. The listing of 150 to 200 TCR beta chains classed them as cytomegalovirus-associated.

Trimming removed 0 bases at V and 7 bases at J, with 15 bases between. This CDR3 is built from 16 residues. The germline V gene encodes CDR1 SNHLY and CDR2 FYNNEI. Data came from immunoSEQ multiplex PCR; TCRdb stores just in-frame clones and leaves some out. Here the sample spans 150,000 or so clones, less than 90% being singletons. Sequencing was carried out using PBMCs. The receptor was derived from a young woman in good health and CMV-seropositive. This chain connects TRBV2 to TRBJ1-4, with D maybe TRBD1 (5 bases). The CDR3 spells CASSEAGGGAGEKLFF. The CDR3 nucleotides are TGTGCCAGCAGTGAAGCCGGGGGAGGGGCGGGTGAAAAACTGTTTTTT.